Listed here are 3 T cell receptor beta chains from one sample, sequenced in a study of human T cells and chemical hapten exposure. TCRdb re-derived calls from the RACE reads in MiXCR, one entry per CDR3 protein. The sample lists about 200,000 distinct CDR3 sequences, around a quarter seen once, with approximately 2.5% in the top ten. Noted time point: patch test 3, about 24 weeks after DPC sensitization. Noted treatment: therapeutic diphenylcyclopropenone sensitization with weekly scalp DPC. The sample was whole blood, taken in connection with sensitization to the hapten diphenylcyclopropenone (DPC). These receptor sequences come from a woman in her 40s with alopecia areata. Some clones in this sample may be carry-over from other donors' samples.

In this sample, this clonotype turned up a few times. The CDR3 spells CASSLRGISPYNEQFF. The CDR3 DNA is TGTGCCAGCAGTTTACGGGGGATCTCCCCCTACAATGAGCAGTTCTTC. The chain employs TRBV6-5 and TRBJ2-1, with a possible D match to TRBD2 (6 bases). Germline values: CDR1 MNHEY, CDR2 SVGAGI. Trimming left V 4 bases short and J 2 bases short, with 15 bases between. The CDR3 length is 16 residues.

In DNA form, the CDR3 reads TGTGCCAGTAGTGGGACTAGCGGTCACCAAGAGACCCAGTACTTC. Amino acids: CASSGTSGHQETQYF. The rearrangement joins TRBV19 to TRBJ2-5; 11 bases are a match to TRBD2. The CDR3 has 15 residues. Germline CDR1 is LNHDA and CDR2 is SQIVND (reference sequence). V lost 5 bases, J lost 0 bases, and 2 bases stayed unmatched. Looking up the rest from reference TRBV19 and TRBJ2-5 gives the full variable domain: DGGITQSPKYLFRKEGQNVTLSCEQNLNHDAMYWYRQDPGQGLRLIYYSQIVNDFQKGDIAEGYSVSREKKESFPLTVTSAQKNPTAFYLCASSGTSGHQETQYFGPGTRLLVL.

This clonotype was seen ten or more times. The chain recombines TRBV12-3 or TRBV12-4 with TRBJ1-4, with D unclear. The CDR3 runs 12 residues. Trimming stripped 8 bases from V and 8 bases from J, with 12 bases between. The chain's CDR3 is CASGIVREKLFF. CDR3 DNA: TGTGCCAGCGGGATCGTCCGGGAAAAACTGTTTTTT.